Listed here are 2 T cell receptor beta chains from one sample, sequenced in a study of early T cells in non-severe SARS-CoV-2 infection. TCRdb ran MiXCR on the 5' RACE reads and lists one entry per CDR3 protein. This sample has 40,000 to 60,000 distinct CDR3 sequences, with about 6.5% found just once. Sample: whole blood, taken at baseline. These TCRs come from an adult who was a healthcare worker with PCR-confirmed SARS-CoV-2 infection or an uninfected control (not recorded which).

This clonotype has at least ten counts. The chain couples TRBV20-1 to TRBJ2-2, with TRBD2 as a possible D gene (6 bases). V dropped 0 bases and J dropped 0 bases, with 14 bases sitting between them. CDR3 length equals 17 residues. In germline, CDR1 is DFQATT, CDR2 SNEGSKA (reference sequence). CDR3 region: CSAREGRRGSNTGELFF. The CDR3 region has the DNA TGCAGTGCTAGAGAGGGGAGGCGCGGATCGAACACCGGGGAGCTGTTTTTT.

As to this clonotype: A much larger clone differs from this one at a single base, so this may be a read error. The V gene is TRBV7-2, the J gene TRBJ2-1, with 9 bases that match TRBD2. Germline CDR1 and CDR2: SGHTA and FQGNSA. The CDR3 runs to 16 residues. The CDR3 reads CASSLRIAGVYNELFF. Written as DNA, the CDR3 is TGTGCCAGCAGCTTACGAATAGCGGGGGTTTACAATGAGCTGTTCTTC.